These 25 T cell receptor beta chains share one sample of origin, sequenced in a study of shared clonotypes between healthy human individuals. Assay used: immunoSEQ multiplex PCR; TCRdb lists only in-frame clones, some missing. The table records roughly 2,300,000 clones, around 92% of them present only once. The sequenced sample was naive CD4+ T cells from PBMCs. Documented subset: CD45RA+ positively selected. All receptors derive from a man between 18 and 35 years old in good health. Some clones in this sample may be carry-over from other donors' samples.

The V gene is TRBV29-1, the J gene TRBJ1-1, with D perhaps matching TRBD1 (5 bases). CDR3 length equals 12 residues. V lost 1 base and J lost 7, with 10 bases in between. From germline, CDR1 is SQVTM and CDR2 ANQGSEA. In DNA, the CDR3 is TGCAGCGTTGAAGGGAGGGGAGGTGAAGCTTTCTTT. It specifies CSVEGRGGEAFF.

This rearrangement joins TRBV11-2 to TRBJ2-2, with D perhaps matching TRBD1 (5 bases). CDR3 size: 19 residues. The germline V gene has CDR1 SGHAT and CDR2 FQNNGV. V lost 1 base, J lost 5 bases, and 23 bases lay in between. The CDR3 loop is CASSLASGLPGSGTGELFF. CDR3 nucleotides: TGTGCCAGCAGCTTAGCATCAGGGCTCCCAGGTTCCGGGACCGGGGAGCTGTTTTTT.

The V call is TRBV5-8, the J call TRBJ2-1; 12 bases are shared with TRBD2. CDR1 is SGHTS and CDR2 is YDEGEE in the germline V gene. The trim removed 0 bases at V and 4 bases at J, leaving 8 bases unmatched. This CDR3 is built from 18 residues. CDR3 nucleotide sequence: TGTGCCAGCAGCTTGGCCGTGACTAGCGGGAGCGGTTACAATGAGCAGTTCTTC. It yields the protein CASSLAVTSGSGYNEQFF.

The V and J genes are TRBV2 and TRBJ1-1; perhaps TRBD1 as D (5 bases). The CDR3 length is 13 residues. Germline CDR1 and CDR2: SNHLY and FYNNEI. V dropped 5 bases and J dropped 7 bases, with 14 bases sitting between them. The CDR3 sequence is CASSPGHIIEAFF. CDR3 bases: TGTGCCAGCAGTCCAGGGCATATTATTGAAGCTTTCTTT.

This chain uses TRBV27 with TRBJ2-7; 11 nucleotides agree with TRBD2. This CDR3 region has 16 residues. V lost 4 bases to trimming and J lost 3 bases; unmatched junction nucleotides: 8. CDR1 is MNHEY and CDR2 is SMNVEV in the germline V gene (reference sequence). This CDR3 reads CASSSLAGGRFYEQYF. CDR3 bases: TGTGCCAGCAGTTCTCTAGCGGGAGGCAGGTTCTACGAGCAGTACTTC.

The chain employs TRBV4-1 and TRBJ1-2; 9 bases fit TRBD1. Trimming removed 1 base from V and 3 bases from J; junction bases left unmatched: 0. The CDR3 has 14 residues. Germline values: CDR1 MGHRA, CDR2 YSYEKL. CDR3 in amino acids: CASSQGTGDYGYTF. CDR3 DNA: TGCGCCAGCAGCCAAGGGACAGGGGACTATGGCTACACCTTC.

The chain recombines TRBV7-9 with TRBJ2-1, with TRBD2 matching over 8 bases. The CDR3 totals 15 residues. Germline V gene data show CDR1 as SEHNR and CDR2 as FQNEAQ (reference sequence). V lost 2 bases to trimming and J lost 8 bases; unmatched junction nucleotides: 8. The CDR3 loop reads CASSLTGGTGDEQFF. The CDR3 DNA reads TGTGCCAGCAGCTTAACGGGAGGGACGGGGGATGAGCAGTTCTTC. Drawing the rest from reference TRBV7-9 and TRBJ2-1, the complete variable domain is DTGVSQNPRHKITKRGQNVTFRCDPISEHNRLYWYRQTLGQGPEFLTYFQNEAQLEKSRLLSDRFSAERPKGSFSTLEIQRTEQGDSAMYLCASSLTGGTGDEQFFGPGTRLTVL.

V usage is TRBV7-8 and J usage is TRBJ2-1; the match to TRBD2 covers 8 bases. Germline V CDR1 and CDR2: SGHVS, FQNEAQ. Unmatched junction bases numbered 8, after V lost 1 base and J lost 3 bases. The CDR3 consists of 17 residues. The CDR3 DNA is TGTGCCAGCAGCTTAGTTGGGGAAAGCGGGAGCTACAATGAGCAGTTCTTC. Translating it yields CASSLVGESGSYNEQFF. Together with reference TRBV7-8 and TRBJ2-1, the CDR3 gives the full variable domain: GAGVSQSPRYKVAKRGQDVALRCDPISGHVSLFWYQQALGQGPEFLTYFQNEAQLDKSGLPSDRFFAERPEGSVSTLKIQRTQQEDSAVYLCASSLVGESGSYNEQFFGPGTRLTVL.

Details on this clone: Other DNA sequences of this sample code for an identical CDR3. The CDR3 coding sequence is TGTGCCAGCAGTTTACTAGCGGGAGGGCCCAATGAGCAGTTCTTC. Translation gives CASSLLAGGPNEQFF. The chain carries TRBV28 and TRBJ2-1; 12 nucleotides line up with TRBD2. This CDR3 is built from 15 residues. Germline assignment: CDR1 MDHEN and CDR2 SYDVKM. V lost 2 bases and J lost 6; bases outside the gene matches: 2. Supplemented by reference TRBV28 and TRBJ2-1, the full variable domain reads DVKVTQSSRYLVKRTGEKVFLECVQDMDHENMFWYRQDPGLGLRLIYFSYDVKMKEKGDIPEGYSVSREKKERFSLILESASTNQTSMYLCASSLLAGGPNEQFFGPGTRLTVL.

V is TRBV5-1 and J is TRBJ2-1; D call uncertain. V was clipped by 3 bases and J by 0 bases, with 13 bases between them. The germline V gene encodes CDR1 SGHRS and CDR2 YFSETQ. CDR3 length equals 16 residues. The CDR3 is CASSSWTKSSYNEQFF. The CDR3 region has the DNA TGCGCCAGCAGCTCCTGGACCAAGAGCTCCTACAATGAGCAGTTCTTC.

J is TRBJ2-4 and V is TRBV18; D may be TRBD1 (6 bases). The CDR3 loop spans 14 amino acids. Trimming cost V 0 bases and J 6 bases, with 9 bases left between them. Per the germline V gene, CDR1 is KGHSH and CDR2 is LQKENI. The CDR3 here is CASSPPTGRNIQYF. The CDR3 nucleotides are TGTGCCAGCTCACCACCGACAGGAAGAAACATTCAGTACTTC.

The rearrangement uses TRBV4-2 and TRBJ2-7; D unclear. Trimming took off 0 bases at V and 2 bases at J, with 14 bases between the two ends. This CDR3 contains 16 residues. Per germline, CDR1 LGHNA and CDR2 YNFKEQ. The CDR3 region has the DNA TGTGCCAGCAGCCAAGACTACGGGCAGATTGCCTACGAGCAGTACTTC. Translated, it gives CASSQDYGQIAYEQYF.

This chain uses TRBV5-4 with TRBJ2-2; 7 positions agree with TRBD1. This CDR3 region has 16 residues. The V segment lost 4 bases and the J segment 4 bases; nucleotides outside the gene matches: 10. The V gene's germline CDR1 is SGHNT and CDR2 YYREEE (reference sequence). The CDR3 is CASSVGQLRGTGELFF. CDR3 DNA sequence: TGTGCCAGCAGCGTGGGACAGCTCAGGGGCACCGGGGAGCTGTTTTTT.

This chain joins TRBV9 and TRBJ2-7; the match to TRBD1 covers 11 bases. The length of the CDR3 is 16 residues. Germline V CDR1 and CDR2: SGDLS, YYNGEE. The V and J ends lost 3 bases and 5 bases, in that order; junction bases with no gene match: 10. As DNA, the CDR3 is TGTGCCAGCAGCGCCGGACAGGGGGCGACGTGGGACGAGCAGTACTTC. It is translated as CASSAGQGATWDEQYF.

The genes are TRBV28 and TRBJ1-2; maybe TRBD1 (5 bases). Trimming pared 6 bases from V and 5 bases from J, leaving 13 bases between. The CDR3 runs to 13 residues. Per the germline V gene, CDR1 is MDHEN and CDR2 is SYDVKM. This chain's CDR3 is CASRGETVYGYTF. The CDR3 DNA follows: TGTGCCAGCAGAGGAGAGACAGTTTATGGCTACACCTTC.

This chain joins TRBV7-3 and TRBJ2-7, with 8 positions matching TRBD2. The CDR3 has 15 residues. With 2 bases clipped from V and 2 bases from J, the junction kept 5 bases outside the gene matches. Germline CDR1 and CDR2: SGHTA and FQGTGA. The CDR3 nucleotides read TGTGCCAGCAGCTTATCAGCGGGAGTGCCCTACGAGCAGTACTTC. Its protein product is CASSLSAGVPYEQYF. Looking up the rest from reference TRBV7-3 and TRBJ2-7 gives the full variable domain: GAGVSQTPSNKVTEKGKYVELRCDPISGHTALYWYRQSLGQGPEFLIYFQGTGAADDSGLPNDRFFAVRPEGSVSTLKIQRTERGDSAVYLCASSLSAGVPYEQYFGPGTRLTVT.

CDR3 amino acids: CASSLGYVLAGWVNTEAFF. CDR3 bases: TGTGCCAGCAGCTTGGGATACGTTCTGGCAGGATGGGTGAACACTGAAGCTTTCTTT. This rearrangement joins TRBV5-8 to TRBJ1-1; D is unclear. CDR1 and CDR2 (germline): SGHTS, YDEGEE. Trimming stripped 0 bases from V and 0 bases from J, with 21 bases between. The CDR3 spans 19 residues.

This chain joins TRBV6-5 and TRBJ1-1, with a tentative D call TRBD1 (6 bases). V lost 2 bases, J lost 4 bases, and 11 bases lay in between. Looked up from germline, CDR1 is MNHEY and CDR2 is SVGAGI. The CDR3 runs to 14 residues. CDR3 sequence: CASSYLRGATEAFF. The DNA of the CDR3 is TGTGCCAGCAGTTACCTTAGGGGGGCCACTGAAGCTTTCTTT.

The V and J genes are TRBV27 and TRBJ2-3; D gene uncertain. The CDR3 runs to 13 residues. Germline assignment: CDR1 MNHEY and CDR2 SMNVEV (reference sequence). The germline V and J ends were trimmed by 6 bases and 2 bases, with 9 bases remaining between them. The CDR3 sequence: CASRLQYTDTQYF. Written as DNA, the CDR3 is TGTGCCAGCAGATTACAGTACACAGATACGCAGTATTTT.

For the CDR3, the DNA is TGTGCCAGCAGCCGCGTTGGCAGGACCAGTTATAGCAATCAGCCCCAGCATTTT. Translating it yields CASSRVGRTSYSNQPQHF. The rearrangement links TRBV28 to TRBJ1-5; D not certain. Germline CDR1 reads MDHEN; CDR2 reads SYDVKM. V dropped 6 bases and J dropped 0 bases, with 21 bases sitting between them. The CDR3 sequence is 18 residues long.

The V gene is TRBV6-1, the J gene TRBJ1-4; weak D call: TRBD1 (5 bases). This CDR3 has 19 amino acids. Germline V lookup: CDR1 MNHNS, CDR2 SASEGT. The V and J ends lost 4 bases and 1 base respectively, with 22 bases between them. The CDR3 bases are TGTGCCAGCAGTGCCCGCTACAGGACGTGGGATGGAACTAATGAAAAACTGTTTTTT. This sequence encodes CASSARYRTWDGTNEKLFF.

The V call is TRBV6-1, the J call TRBJ2-7; maybe TRBD2 (6 bases). Trimming removed 6 bases at V and 2 bases at J, with 17 bases between. Germline V gene sequence: CDR1 MNHNS, CDR2 SASEGT. The CDR3 is 15 residues long. DNA for the CDR3: TGTGCCAGCAGGGGCGGGGCAGGGACGGCCTACGAGCAGTACTTC. Translated, it gives CASRGGAGTAYEQYF.

The CDR3 DNA is TGTGCCAGCAGCCAAGTCTACTGGTCCAGCTCCTACAATGAGCAGTTCTTC. Its translation: CASSQVYWSSSYNEQFF. V is TRBV14 and J is TRBJ2-1; D uncertain. Trimming removed 1 base from V and 0 bases from J, with 13 bases in between. The germline V gene has CDR1 SGHDN and CDR2 FVKESK. The CDR3 length is 17 residues.

The genes are TRBV6-5 and TRBJ1-2; TRBD1 aligns across 7 bases. V trimming: 6 bases; J trimming: 8 bases; junction bases outside the gene matches: 12. CDR1 is MNHEY and CDR2 is SVGAGI in the germline V gene. This CDR3 is 14 amino acids long. CDR3 in amino acids: CASRRPRQGGGYTF. The CDR3 bases are TGTGCCAGCAGACGCCCCCGACAGGGTGGAGGCTACACCTTC.

The chain joins TRBV18 to TRBJ1-1, with a possible D match to TRBD1 (5 bases). V lost 3 bases to trimming and J lost 6 bases, with 8 bases between them. CDR3 length: 12 amino acids. CDR1 and CDR2 (germline): KGHSH, LQKENI. The CDR3, as DNA: TGTGCCAGCTCACCGGGGGAGGCTGAAGCTTTCTTT. Translation: CASSPGEAEAFF.